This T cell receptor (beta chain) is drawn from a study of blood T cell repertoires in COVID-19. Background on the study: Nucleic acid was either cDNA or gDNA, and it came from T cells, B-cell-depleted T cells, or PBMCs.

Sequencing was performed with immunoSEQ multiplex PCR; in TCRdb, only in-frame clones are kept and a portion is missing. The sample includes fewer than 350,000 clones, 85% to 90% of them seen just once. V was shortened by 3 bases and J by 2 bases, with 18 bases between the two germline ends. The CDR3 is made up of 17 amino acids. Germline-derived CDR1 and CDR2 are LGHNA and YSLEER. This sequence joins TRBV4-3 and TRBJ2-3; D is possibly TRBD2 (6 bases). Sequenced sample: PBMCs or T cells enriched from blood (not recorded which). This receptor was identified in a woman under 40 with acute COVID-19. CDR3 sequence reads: CASSQGVVGRFTDTQYF. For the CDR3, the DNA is TGCGCCAGCAGCCAGGGGGTCGTGGGGAGGTTCACAGATACGCAGTATTTT.